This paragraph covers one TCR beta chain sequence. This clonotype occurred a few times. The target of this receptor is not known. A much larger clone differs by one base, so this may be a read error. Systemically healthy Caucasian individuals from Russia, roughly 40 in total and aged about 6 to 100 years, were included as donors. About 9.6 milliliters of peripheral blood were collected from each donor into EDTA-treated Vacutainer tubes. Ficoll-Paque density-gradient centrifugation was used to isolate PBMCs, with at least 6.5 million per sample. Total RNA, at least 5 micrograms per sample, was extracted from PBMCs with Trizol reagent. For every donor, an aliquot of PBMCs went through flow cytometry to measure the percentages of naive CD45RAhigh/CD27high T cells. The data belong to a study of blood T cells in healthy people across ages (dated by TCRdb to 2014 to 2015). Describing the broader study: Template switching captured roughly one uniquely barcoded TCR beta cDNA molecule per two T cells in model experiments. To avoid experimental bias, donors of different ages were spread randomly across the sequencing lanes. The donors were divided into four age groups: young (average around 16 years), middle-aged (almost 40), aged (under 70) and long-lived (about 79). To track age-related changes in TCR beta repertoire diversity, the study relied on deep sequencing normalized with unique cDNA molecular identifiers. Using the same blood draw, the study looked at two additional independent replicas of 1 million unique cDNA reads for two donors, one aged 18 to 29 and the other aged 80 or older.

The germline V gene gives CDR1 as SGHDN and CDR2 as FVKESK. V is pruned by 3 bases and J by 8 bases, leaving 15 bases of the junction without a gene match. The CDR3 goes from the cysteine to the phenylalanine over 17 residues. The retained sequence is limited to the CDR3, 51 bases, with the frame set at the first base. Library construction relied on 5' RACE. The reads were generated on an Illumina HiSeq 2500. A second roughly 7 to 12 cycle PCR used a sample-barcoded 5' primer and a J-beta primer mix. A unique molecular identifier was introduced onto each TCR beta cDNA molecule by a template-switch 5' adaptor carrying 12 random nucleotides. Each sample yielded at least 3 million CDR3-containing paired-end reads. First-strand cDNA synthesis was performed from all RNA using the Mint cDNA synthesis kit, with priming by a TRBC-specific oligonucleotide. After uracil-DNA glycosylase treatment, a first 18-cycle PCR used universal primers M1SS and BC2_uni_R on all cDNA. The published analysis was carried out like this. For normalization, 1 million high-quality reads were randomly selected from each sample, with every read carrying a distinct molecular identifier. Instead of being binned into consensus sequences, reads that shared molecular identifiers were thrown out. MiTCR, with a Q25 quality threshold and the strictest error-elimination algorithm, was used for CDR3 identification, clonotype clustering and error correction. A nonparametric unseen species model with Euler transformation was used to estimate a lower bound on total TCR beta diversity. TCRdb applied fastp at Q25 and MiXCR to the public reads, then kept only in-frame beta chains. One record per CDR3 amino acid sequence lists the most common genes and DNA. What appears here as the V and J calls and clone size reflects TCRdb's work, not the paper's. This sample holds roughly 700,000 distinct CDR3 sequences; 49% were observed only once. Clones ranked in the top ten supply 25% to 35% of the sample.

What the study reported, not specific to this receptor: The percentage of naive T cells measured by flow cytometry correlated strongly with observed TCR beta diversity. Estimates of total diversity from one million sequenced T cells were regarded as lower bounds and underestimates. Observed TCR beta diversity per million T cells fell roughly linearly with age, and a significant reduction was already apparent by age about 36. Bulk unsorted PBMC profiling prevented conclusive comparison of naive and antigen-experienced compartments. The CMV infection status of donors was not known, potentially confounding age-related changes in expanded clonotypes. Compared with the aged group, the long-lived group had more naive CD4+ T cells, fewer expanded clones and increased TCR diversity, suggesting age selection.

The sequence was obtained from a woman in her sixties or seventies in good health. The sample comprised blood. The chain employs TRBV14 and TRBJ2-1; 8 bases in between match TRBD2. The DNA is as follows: TGTGCCAGCAGCCAGGAAGGTGGGGGTAGCGGGAATTATGAGCAGTTCTTC. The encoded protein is CASSQEGGGSGNYEQFF.